This is a list of T cell receptor beta chains from one sample in a study of T cell repertoires in cytomegalovirus infection. For these receptors, no antigen is known. MiXCR, run by TCRdb on the reads, gives a single entry per CDR3 protein. Of about 110,000 distinct CDR3 sequences listed, around 29% are singletons. Source: CD8+ T cells from cultured PBMCs, taken from culture after CMV antigen stimulation. The receptors come from a human donor in good health (CMV status not recorded). Some clones in this sample may be carry-over from other donors' samples. CDR3s include the opening cysteine and the closing phenylalanine or tryptophan. Fields, in order: V gene, clone size, J gene, D gene, CDR3 protein, CDR3 DNA. A D gene is named only where the DNA matches it firmly. Part of the rows lack a size; the others show once, few, many or a class for expanded clones.

>TRBV19|.|TRBJ1-1|TRBD1
CASMTGGRTEAFF
TGTGCCAGTATGACAGGGGGGCGCACTGAAGCTTTCTTT
>TRBV19|many|TRBJ1-6|.
CASTLGDIFNSPLHF
TGTGCCAGTACCCTGGGGGACATCTTTAATTCACCCCTCCACTTT
>TRBV7-8|many|TRBJ1-2|.
CASSEGNYGYTF
TGTGCCAGCAGCGAGGGTAACTATGGCTACACCTTC
>TRBV7-9|many|TRBJ1-3|.
CASSPTIDTIYF
TGTGCCAGCAGCCCGACCATAGACACCATATATTTT
>TRBV7-9|.|TRBJ2-1|.
CASSLNPSLGNEQFF
TGTGCCAGCAGCTTAAACCCTAGCTTGGGGAATGAGCAGTTCTTC
>TRBV18|.|TRBJ2-7|TRBD2
CASSKTSGVFEQYF
TGTGCCAGCTCTAAGACTAGCGGGGTCTTCGAGCAGTACTTC
>TRBV28|few|TRBJ2-5|.
CASSRTVQETQYF
TGTGCCAGCAGTCGGACAGTACAAGAGACCCAGTACTTC
>TRBV11-2|.|TRBJ2-5|.
CASSYRARSMETQYF
TGTGCCAGCAGCTACAGAGCAAGGTCCATGGAGACCCAGTACTTC
>TRBV5-1|few|TRBJ1-6|.
CASSLGVFGGSNSPLHF
TGCGCCAGCAGCCTAGGGGTCTTCGGGGGTAGTAATTCACCCCTCCACTTT
>TRBV7-6|.|TRBJ2-7|.
CASSPNGYNNPYEQYF
TGTGCCAGCAGCCCAAACGGCTATAATAACCCCTACGAGCAGTACTTC
>TRBV5-1|once|TRBJ2-1|TRBD1
CASSWTGTGGPEEQFF
TGCGCCAGCAGTTGGACCGGGACAGGGGGCCCAGAGGAGCAGTTCTTC
>TRBV4-1|few|TRBJ2-5|TRBD1
CASSTRTGDQETQYF
TGCGCCAGCAGCACAAGGACAGGGGATCAAGAGACCCAGTACTTC
>TRBV12-3/TRBV12-4|.|TRBJ2-3|TRBD2
CASRGGALAGGSTDTQYF
TGTGCCAGCAGGGGGGGGGCTTTAGCGGGGGGTAGCACAGATACGCAGTATTTT
>TRBV12-3/TRBV12-4|.|TRBJ2-5|.
CASSPGLGRETQYF
TGTGCCAGCAGCCCCGGACTGGGAAGGGAGACCCAGTACTTC
>TRBV7-4|.|TRBJ2-3|.
CACNQPGGPDTHYF
TGTGCCTGCAACCAACCCGGGGGCCCCGATACGCATTATTTT
>TRBV5-1|.|TRBJ2-3|TRBD1
CASSLVDRDKRTQYF
TGCGCCAGCAGCTTGGTGGACAGGGATAAGCGTACGCAGTATTTT
>TRBV7-2|.|TRBJ2-3|TRBD2
CASSFSGDLTDTQYF
TGTGCCAGCAGCTTTAGCGGGGACCTCACAGATACGCAGTATTTT
>TRBV7-9|.|TRBJ2-5|.
CASSLGDTHEETQYF
TGTGCCAGCAGCTTAGGGGACACCCATGAAGAGACCCAGTACTTC
>TRBV2|.|TRBJ2-3|TRBD2
CASTGTSGGANTDTQYF
TGTGCCAGCACCGGGACTAGCGGGGGGGCCAACACAGATACGCAGTATTTT
>TRBV19|few|TRBJ1-2|.
CASTPDYYGYTF
TGTGCCAGTACTCCGGATTACTATGGCTACACCTTC
>TRBV6-6|few|TRBJ1-4|TRBD1
CASSYSLDRVNEKLFF
TGTGCCAGCAGTTACTCCCTGGACAGGGTTAATGAAAAACTGTTTTTT
>TRBV15|.|TRBJ2-7|.
CATSRVGRGSYEQYF
TGTGCCACCAGCAGAGTGGGCAGGGGCTCCTACGAGCAGTACTTC
>TRBV7-8|.|TRBJ2-2|.
CASSLPVEGAWTGELFF
TGTGCCAGCAGCCTCCCGGTGGAGGGGGCCTGGACCGGGGAGCTGTTTTTT
>TRBV6-5|.|TRBJ1-2|.
CASSYQGSNYGYTF
TGTGCCAGCAGTTACCAAGGGTCTAACTATGGCTACACCTTC
>TRBV4-1|.|TRBJ1-5|.
CASSQEKGRAGINQPQHF
TGCGCCAGCAGCCAAGAGAAGGGGCGCGCGGGTATCAATCAGCCCCAGCATTTT
>TRBV5-5|.|TRBJ2-7|TRBD1
CASSLSTGAYEQYF
TGTGCCAGCAGCTTGTCGACAGGGGCCTACGAGCAGTACTTC
>TRBV5-6|many|TRBJ2-7|.
CASSGGEGTDSYEQYF
TGTGCCAGCAGTGGGGGGGAGGGGACAGATTCCTACGAGCAGTACTTC
>TRBV19|.|TRBJ2-7|.
CASSKWDSHEQYF
TGTGCCAGTAGTAAATGGGACTCCCACGAGCAGTACTTC
>TRBV7-8|few|TRBJ2-7|TRBD2
CASSHWTSGGSYEQYF
TGTGCCAGCAGCCATTGGACTAGCGGGGGATCCTACGAGCAGTACTTC
>TRBV7-6|few|TRBJ2-7|.
CASSLAGSGYEQYF
TGTGCCAGCAGCTTAGCAGGTAGCGGCTACGAGCAGTACTTC
>TRBV6-5|.|TRBJ2-2|.
CASTRAGNTGELFF
TGTGCCAGTACAAGGGCAGGAAACACCGGGGAGCTTTTTTTT
>TRBV11-2|.|TRBJ1-6|.
CASSLEGVAGTAYNSPLHF
TGTGCCAGCAGCTTAGAAGGGGTCGCAGGGACGGCCTATAATTCACCCCTCCACTTT
>TRBV24-1|.|TRBJ1-4|.
CATSDAAGGDEKLFF
TGTGCCACCAGTGATGCAGCAGGTGGGGATGAAAAACTGTTTTTT
>TRBV5-6|once|TRBJ1-5|.
CASSQGDQPQHF
TGTGCCAGCAGCCAGGGTGATCAGCCCCAGCATTTT
>TRBV4-1|.|TRBJ2-1|TRBD1
CASSQVPTRQGDEQFF
TGCGCCAGCAGCCAAGTCCCGACCCGACAGGGCGATGAGCAGTTCTTC
>TRBV15|.|TRBJ1-1|.
CATSRESHTEAFF
TGTGCCACCAGCAGAGAGTCCCACACTGAAGCTTTCTTT
>TRBV24-1|.|TRBJ2-1|TRBD1
CATKGQEDNEQFF
TGTGCCACTAAGGGACAGGAGGACAATGAGCAGTTCTTC
>TRBV5-4|.|TRBJ2-1|.
CASSRERGGDEQFF
TGTGCCAGCAGCCGGGAGAGGGGCGGCGATGAGCAGTTCTTC
>TRBV6-6|.|TRBJ1-3|.
CASSYSTSTEGNTIYF
TGTGCCAGCAGTTACTCAACGTCCACGGAGGGAAACACCATATATTTT
>TRBV6-2/TRBV6-3|few|TRBJ2-5|TRBD1
CASSDLQGAGETQYF
TGTGCCAGCAGTGACTTACAGGGGGCCGGGGAGACCCAGTACTTC
>TRBV6-5|.|TRBJ2-2|TRBD1
CASSWGDRGFSGELFF
TGTGCCAGCAGTTGGGGTGACAGGGGTTTCTCCGGGGAGCTGTTTTTT
>TRBV5-8|.|TRBJ2-1|.
CASIDIVNEQFF
TGTGCCAGCATAGACATAGTAAATGAGCAGTTCTTC
>TRBV12-3/TRBV12-4|few|TRBJ1-1|TRBD1
CASTEGQGKIPEAFF
TGTGCCAGCACGGAGGGACAGGGTAAGATCCCTGAAGCTTTCTTT
>TRBV29-1|.|TRBJ2-7|.
CSVEGLSEQYF
TGCAGCGTTGAGGGTCTCAGCGAGCAGTACTTC
>TRBV7-6|many|TRBJ2-7|.
CASSYGRSLTSEQYF
TGTGCCAGCAGCTACGGACGTAGTCTTACGTCCGAGCAGTACTTC
>TRBV11-1|few|TRBJ2-1|TRBD2
CASSLPSGFYNEQFF
TGTGCCAGCAGCTTACCTAGCGGGTTCTACAATGAGCAGTTCTTC
>TRBV18|.|TRBJ2-5|.
CASSPEAEETQYF
TGTGCCAGCTCACCGGAGGCGGAAGAGACCCAGTACTTC
>TRBV12-3/TRBV12-4|.|TRBJ2-7|.
CASSLGQGGSYEQYF
TGTGCCAGCAGTCTAGGACAGGGAGGGTCCTACGAGCAGTACTTC
>TRBV20-1|.|TRBJ1-4|.
CSAVHPEGLRTNEKLFF
TGCAGTGCCGTGCACCCCGAAGGTCTCAGAACTAATGAAAAACTGTTTTTT
>TRBV2|many|TRBJ2-7|TRBD1
CASSEWQGVSYEQYF
TGTGCCAGCAGTGAATGGCAGGGGGTTAGCTACGAGCAGTACTTC